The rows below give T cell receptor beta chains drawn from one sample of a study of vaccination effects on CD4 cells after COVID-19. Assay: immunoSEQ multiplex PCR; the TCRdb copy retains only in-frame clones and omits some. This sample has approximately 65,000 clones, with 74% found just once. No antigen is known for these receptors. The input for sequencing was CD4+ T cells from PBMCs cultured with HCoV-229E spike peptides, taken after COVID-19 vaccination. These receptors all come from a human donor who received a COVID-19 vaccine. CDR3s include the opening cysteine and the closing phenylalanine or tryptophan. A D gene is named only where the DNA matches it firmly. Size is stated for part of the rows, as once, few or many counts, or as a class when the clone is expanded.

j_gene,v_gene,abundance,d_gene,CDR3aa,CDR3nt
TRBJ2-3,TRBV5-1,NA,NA,CASSRTVSTDTQYF,TGCGCCAGCAGCCGGACGGTTAGCACAGATACGCAGTATTTT
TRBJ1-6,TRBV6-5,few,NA,CASSYSGDLWDSPLHF,TGTGCCAGCAGTTACTCGGGGGACCTCTGGGATTCACCCCTCCACTTT
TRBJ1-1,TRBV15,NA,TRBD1,CATSTRQGMNTEAFF,TGTGCCACCAGCACACGACAGGGAATGAACACTGAAGCTTTCTTT
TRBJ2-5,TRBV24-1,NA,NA,CATGEDSNFQETQYF,TGTGCCACGGGAGAGGACAGCAACTTCCAAGAGACCCAGTACTTC
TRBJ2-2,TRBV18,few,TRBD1,CASSLTGGSTGELFF,TGTGCCAGCTCACTTACAGGGGGGAGCACCGGGGAGCTGTTTTTT
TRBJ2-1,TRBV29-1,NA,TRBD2,CSADFTSGGRQFF,TGCAGCGCGGACTTCACTAGCGGGGGGCGGCAGTTCTTC
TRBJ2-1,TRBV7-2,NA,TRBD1,CASSPGQGSYNEQFF,TGTGCCAGCAGCCCGGGACAGGGTTCCTACAATGAGCAGTTCTTC
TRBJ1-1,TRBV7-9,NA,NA,CASEDRFQAFF,TGTGCCAGTGAAGACAGGTTTCAAGCTTTCTTT
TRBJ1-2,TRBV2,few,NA,CASTGFSTLYGYTF,TGTGCCAGCACCGGTTTCTCTACGCTCTATGGCTACACCTTC
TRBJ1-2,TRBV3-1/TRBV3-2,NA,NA,CASNSRLGAYGYTF,TGTGCCAGCAACAGTCGGCTGGGAGCCTATGGCTACACCTTC
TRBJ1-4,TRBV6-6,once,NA,CASRPEEINEKLFF,TGTGCCAGCAGACCCGAGGAGATTAATGAAAAACTGTTTTTT
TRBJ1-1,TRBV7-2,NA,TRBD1,CASSWRRDREGTEAFF,TGTGCCAGCAGCTGGAGGAGGGACAGGGAGGGAACTGAAGCTTTCTTT
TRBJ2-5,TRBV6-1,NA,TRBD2,CASSEYPGGKTQYF,TGTGCCAGCAGTGAATACCCGGGGGGAAAGACCCAGTACTTC
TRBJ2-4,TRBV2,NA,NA,CASSATPPTDLAKNIQYF,TGTGCCAGCAGTGCCACCCCACCGACTGACCTAGCCAAAAACATTCAGTACTTC
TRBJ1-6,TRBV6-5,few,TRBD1,CASRGQGGNSPLHF,TGTGCCAGCAGAGGACAGGGAGGAAATTCACCCCTCCACTTT
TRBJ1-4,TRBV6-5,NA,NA,CASRQASNEKLFF,TGTGCCAGCAGACAGGCGTCTAATGAAAAACTGTTTTTT
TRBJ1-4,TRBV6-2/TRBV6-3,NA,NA,CASSYSLGRTRGEKLFF,TGTGCCAGCAGTTACTCCTTAGGGCGAACCCGGGGTGAAAAACTGTTTTTT
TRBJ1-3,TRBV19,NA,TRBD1,CASKPGQGAGNTIYF,TGTGCCAGTAAACCGGGACAGGGTGCGGGAAACACCATATATTTT
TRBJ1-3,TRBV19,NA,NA,CASTGRFSGNTIYF,TGTGCCAGTACAGGGCGCTTCTCTGGAAACACCATATATTTT
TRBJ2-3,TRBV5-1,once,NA,CASSLAAGSTDTQYF,TGCGCCAGCAGCTTGGCGGCGGGGTCCACAGATACGCAGTATTTT
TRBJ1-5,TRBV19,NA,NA,CASSIGFPQPQHF,TGTGCCAGTAGTATTGGCTTCCCCCAGCCCCAGCATTTT
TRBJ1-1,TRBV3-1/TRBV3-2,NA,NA,CASSQEEDLNTEAFF,TGTGCCAGCAGCCAGGAAGAAGACCTGAACACTGAAGCTTTCTTT
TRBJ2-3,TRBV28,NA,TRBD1,CASSSAGTGGSRDTQYF,TGTGCCAGCAGTTCCGCCGGGACAGGGGGATCAAGGGATACGCAGTATTTT
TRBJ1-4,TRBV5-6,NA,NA,CASSLGGFFGPSTLKLFF,TGTGCCAGCAGCTTGGGAGGTTTTTTTGGCCCTTCAACCTTAAAACTGTTTTTT
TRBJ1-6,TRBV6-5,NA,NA,CASSYIQQNSPLHF,TGTGCCAGCAGTTACATCCAGCAGAATTCACCCCTCCACTTT
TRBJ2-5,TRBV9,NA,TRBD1,CASSARQGAGETQYF,TGTGCCAGCAGCGCCAGACAGGGGGCTGGAGAGACCCAGTACTTC
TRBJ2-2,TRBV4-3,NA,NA,CASSQEPGENTGELFF,TGCGCCAGCAGCCAAGAGCCAGGGGAGAACACCGGGGAGCTGTTTTTT
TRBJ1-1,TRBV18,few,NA,CASSPNSGNTEAFF,TGTGCCAGCTCACCAAATTCTGGGAACACTGAAGCTTTCTTT
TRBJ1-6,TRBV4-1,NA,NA,CASSREGDSPLHF,TGCGCCAGCAGCCGAGAGGGAGATTCACCCCTCCACTTT
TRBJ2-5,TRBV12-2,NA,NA,CASRLASGVETQYF,TGTGCAAGTCGCTTAGCTTCAGGGGTGGAGACCCAGTACTTC
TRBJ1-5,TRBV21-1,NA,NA,CASSKLGRGFQPQHF,TGTGCCAGCAGCAAACTCGGCAGGGGTTTTCAGCCCCAGCATTTT
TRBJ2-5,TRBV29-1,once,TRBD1,CSARTGEETQYF,TGCAGCGCCCGGACAGGGGAAGAGACCCAGTACTTC
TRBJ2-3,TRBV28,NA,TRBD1,CASSSTLFGDRGRRDTQYF,TGTGCCAGCAGTTCGACTCTTTTTGGGGACAGGGGGCGTAGAGATACGCAGTATTTT
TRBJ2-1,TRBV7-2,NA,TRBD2,CASSLAGTSYNEQFF,TGTGCCAGCAGCTTAGCAGGGACTAGTTACAATGAGCAGTTCTTC
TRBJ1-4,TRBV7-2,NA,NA,CASSLYYQNEKLFF,TGTGCCAGCAGCTTGTACTACCAAAATGAAAAACTGTTTTTT
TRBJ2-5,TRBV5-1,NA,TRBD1,CASSAPGQGARETQYF,TGCGCCAGCAGCGCGCCGGGACAGGGGGCGCGAGAGACCCAGTACTTC
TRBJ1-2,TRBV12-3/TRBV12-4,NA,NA,CASSFMGGYTF,TGTGCCAGCAGTTTTATGGGGGGCTACACCTTC
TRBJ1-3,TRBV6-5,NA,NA,CASTRGPSSGNTIYF,TGTGCCAGCACCAGGGGACCGAGTTCTGGAAACACCATATATTTT
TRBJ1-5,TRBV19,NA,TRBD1,CASSFPRTGRGNQPQHF,TGTGCCAGTAGTTTCCCACGGACAGGGAGGGGCAATCAGCCCCAGCATTTT
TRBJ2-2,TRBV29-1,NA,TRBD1,CSWGGTGLLVDTGELFF,TGCAGCTGGGGGGGGACAGGGTTATTAGTGGACACCGGGGAGCTGTTTTTT
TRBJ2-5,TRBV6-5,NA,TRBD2,CASSYAMGGETQYF,TGTGCCAGCAGTTATGCCATGGGAGGGGAGACCCAGTACTTC
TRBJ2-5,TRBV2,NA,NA,CASKLRGTQETQYF,TGTGCCAGCAAACTGAGGGGGACCCAAGAGACCCAGTACTTC
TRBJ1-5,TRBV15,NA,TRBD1,CATSVTGQGVSNQPQHF,TGTGCCACCAGCGTCACGGGACAGGGGGTTAGCAATCAGCCCCAGCATTTT
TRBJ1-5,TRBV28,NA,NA,CASSTGGFNQPQHF,TGTGCCAGCAGCACCGGAGGGTTCAATCAGCCCCAGCATTTT
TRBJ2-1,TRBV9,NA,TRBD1,CASRASGGTYNEQFF,TGTGCCAGCAGGGCCTCAGGGGGAACCTACAATGAGCAGTTCTTC
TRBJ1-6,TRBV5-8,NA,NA,CASSLGRNSPLHF,TGTGCCAGCAGCCTCGGGAGGAATTCACCCCTCCACTTT
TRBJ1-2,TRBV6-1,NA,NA,CASSEALGGPGYTF,TGTGCCAGCAGTGAAGCGCTGGGAGGTCCGGGCTACACCTTC